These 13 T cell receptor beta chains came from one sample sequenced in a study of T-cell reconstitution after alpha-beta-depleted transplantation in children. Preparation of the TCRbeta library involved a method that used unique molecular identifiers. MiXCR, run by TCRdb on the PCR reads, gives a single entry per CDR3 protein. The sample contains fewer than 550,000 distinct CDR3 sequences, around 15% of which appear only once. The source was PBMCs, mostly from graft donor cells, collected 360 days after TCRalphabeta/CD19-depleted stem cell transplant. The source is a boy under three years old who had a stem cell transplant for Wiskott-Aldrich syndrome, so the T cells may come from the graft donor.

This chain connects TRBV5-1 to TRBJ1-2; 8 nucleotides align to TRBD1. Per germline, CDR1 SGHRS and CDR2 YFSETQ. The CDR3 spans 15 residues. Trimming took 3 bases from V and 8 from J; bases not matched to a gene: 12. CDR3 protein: CASSWLQGASWGYTF. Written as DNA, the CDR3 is TGCGCCAGCAGCTGGCTTCAGGGGGCGAGTTGGGGCTACACCTTC.

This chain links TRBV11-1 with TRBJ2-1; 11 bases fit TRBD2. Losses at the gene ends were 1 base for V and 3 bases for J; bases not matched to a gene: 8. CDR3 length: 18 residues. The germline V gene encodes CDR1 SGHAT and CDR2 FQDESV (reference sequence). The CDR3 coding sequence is TGTGCCAGCAGCTTAGGTAGCGGGAGGGCCGCGCTCTACAATGAGCAGTTCTTC. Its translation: CASSLGSGRAALYNEQFF.

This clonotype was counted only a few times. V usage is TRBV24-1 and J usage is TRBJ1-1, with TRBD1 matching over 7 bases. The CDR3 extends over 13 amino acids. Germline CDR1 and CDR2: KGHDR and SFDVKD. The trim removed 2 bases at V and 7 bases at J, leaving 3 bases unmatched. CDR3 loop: CATSDSGQFEAFF. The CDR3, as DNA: TGTGCCACCAGTGATTCGGGACAGTTTGAAGCTTTCTTT.

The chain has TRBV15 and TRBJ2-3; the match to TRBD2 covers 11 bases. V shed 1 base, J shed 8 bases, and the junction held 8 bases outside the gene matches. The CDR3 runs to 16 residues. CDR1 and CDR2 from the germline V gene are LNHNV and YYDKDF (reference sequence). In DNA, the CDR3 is TGTGCCACCAGCAGAGGGCTAGCGGGGGGAGCAGCTACGCAGTATTTT. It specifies CATSRGLAGGAATQYF.

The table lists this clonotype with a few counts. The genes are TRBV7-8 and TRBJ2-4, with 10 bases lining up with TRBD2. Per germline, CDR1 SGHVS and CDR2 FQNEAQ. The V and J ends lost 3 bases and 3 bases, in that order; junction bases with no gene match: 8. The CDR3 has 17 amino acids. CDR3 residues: CASSFLAGALGKNIQYF. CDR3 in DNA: TGTGCCAGCAGCTTCCTAGCGGGGGCACTAGGCAAAAACATTCAGTACTTC.

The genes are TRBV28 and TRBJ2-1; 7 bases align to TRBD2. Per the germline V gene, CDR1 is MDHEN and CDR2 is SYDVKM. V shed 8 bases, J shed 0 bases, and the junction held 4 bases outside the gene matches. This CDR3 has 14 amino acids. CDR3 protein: CASGGGSSYNEQFF. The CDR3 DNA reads TGTGCCAGCGGTGGCGGGAGCTCCTACAATGAGCAGTTCTTC.

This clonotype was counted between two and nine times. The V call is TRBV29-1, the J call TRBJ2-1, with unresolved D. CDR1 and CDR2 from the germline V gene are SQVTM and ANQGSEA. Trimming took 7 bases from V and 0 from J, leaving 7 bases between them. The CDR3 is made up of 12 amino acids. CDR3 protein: CSGFSSYNEQFF. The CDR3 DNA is TGCAGCGGGTTTAGCTCCTACAATGAGCAGTTCTTC.

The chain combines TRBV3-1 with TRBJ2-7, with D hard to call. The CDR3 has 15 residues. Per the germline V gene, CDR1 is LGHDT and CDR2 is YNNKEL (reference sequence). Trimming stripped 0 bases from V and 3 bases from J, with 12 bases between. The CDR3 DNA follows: TGTGCCAGCAGCCAAGATGCAACAACCCTCTACGAGCAGTACTTC. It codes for CASSQDATTLYEQYF.

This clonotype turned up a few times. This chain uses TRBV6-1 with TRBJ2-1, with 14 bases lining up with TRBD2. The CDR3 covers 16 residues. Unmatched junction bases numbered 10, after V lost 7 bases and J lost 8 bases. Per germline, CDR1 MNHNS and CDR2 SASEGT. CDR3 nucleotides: TGTGCCAGCACCCCGGATGGGACTAGCGGGGGAGATGAGCAGTTCTTC. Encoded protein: CASTPDGTSGGDEQFF.

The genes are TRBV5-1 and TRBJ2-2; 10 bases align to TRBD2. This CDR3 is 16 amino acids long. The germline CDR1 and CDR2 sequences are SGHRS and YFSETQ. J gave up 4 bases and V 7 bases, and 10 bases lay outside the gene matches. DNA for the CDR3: TGCGCCAGCCGTTACAGGAGCGGGGGGGCCACCGGGGAGCTGTTTTTT. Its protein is CASRYRSGGATGELFF.

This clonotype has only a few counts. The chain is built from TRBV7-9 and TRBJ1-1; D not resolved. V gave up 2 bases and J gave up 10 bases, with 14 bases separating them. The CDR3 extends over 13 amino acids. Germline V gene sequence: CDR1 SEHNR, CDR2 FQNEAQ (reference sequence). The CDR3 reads CASSLRGGVGAFF. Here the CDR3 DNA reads TGTGCCAGCAGCTTACGGGGAGGCGTTGGAGCTTTCTTT. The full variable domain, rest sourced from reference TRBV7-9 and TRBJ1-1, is DTGVSQNPRHKITKRGQNVTFRCDPISEHNRLYWYRQTLGQGPEFLTYFQNEAQLEKSRLLSDRFSAERPKGSFSTLEIQRTEQGDSAMYLCASSLRGGVGAFFGQGTRLTVV.

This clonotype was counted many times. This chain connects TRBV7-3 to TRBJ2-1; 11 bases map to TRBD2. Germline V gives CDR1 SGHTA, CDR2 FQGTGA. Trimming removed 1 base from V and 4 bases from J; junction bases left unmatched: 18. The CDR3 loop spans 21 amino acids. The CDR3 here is CASSLRGQTMGLAVRYNEQFF. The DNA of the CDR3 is TGTGCCAGCAGCTTAAGGGGACAGACAATGGGACTAGCGGTTCGATACAATGAGCAGTTCTTC.

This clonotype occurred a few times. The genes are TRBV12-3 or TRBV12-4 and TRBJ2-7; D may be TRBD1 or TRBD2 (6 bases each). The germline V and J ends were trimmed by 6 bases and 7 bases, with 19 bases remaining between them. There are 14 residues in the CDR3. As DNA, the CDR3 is TGTGCCAGCAGAATAACAGGGCAAGCGGGTGAGCAGTACTTC. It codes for CASRITGQAGEQYF.